This TCR beta chain was recovered during a study of memory CD4+ T cells and cytomegalovirus serostatus. The sort gate was single viable CD3+CD4+CD8-CD45RO+ cells for memory CD4+ T cells. Serostatus was set by detecting CMV pp150, pp28, p38, p52 IgG. Repertoires were generated with immunoSEQ multiplex PCR, while TCRdb's copy carries only in-frame clones and drops some. The sample shows 55,000 to 65,000 clones, 82% of them seen only once. The sequence was obtained from an adult in good health and CMV-seronegative. Sequencing used memory CD4+ T cells from blood.

DNA of the CDR3: TGTGCCAGCTCCCTAGGGGGGGCGCAAAATTCACCCCTCCACTTT. Translated: CASSLGGAQNSPLHF. V usage is TRBV6-5 and J usage is TRBJ1-6; possible D gene TRBD1, 6 bases. The CDR3 sequence is 15 residues long. Trimming left V 8 bases short and J 7 bases short, with 18 bases between. CDR1 and CDR2 from the germline V gene are MNHEY and SVGAGI.